Listed below are T cell receptor beta chains from one sample, sequenced in a study of T-cell memory formation after mild COVID-19. TCRdb passed the 5' RACE reads through MiXCR, listing each CDR3 protein once. The sample includes around 530,000 distinct CDR3 sequences, about 20% of them seen just once. Sequenced material: PBMCs or a T cell subset sorted from them (not recorded which). These receptors all stem from an adult woman who had mild COVID-19 (a few samples of this study predate the infection). Cell type and time point are not known. CDR3s include the opening cysteine and the closing phenylalanine or tryptophan.

TRBV3-1	TRBJ1-1	13	CASRGPKAHEAFF
TRBV7-6	TRBJ2-3	13	CASSLFYADTQYF
TRBV7-8	TRBJ2-4	16	CASSLGQVGAKNIQYF
TRBV7-6	TRBJ2-7	14	CASSLGWRGHEQYF
TRBV5-1	TRBJ2-3	12	CASSRERDSQYF
TRBV4-2	TRBJ2-7	18	CASSQAPSLAGGAYEQYF
TRBV24-1	TRBJ2-1	16	CATSDLSHYRCNEQFF
TRBV20-1	TRBJ2-7	13	CSASQGALYEQYF
TRBV11-2	TRBJ2-5	13	CASSTGGPETQYF
TRBV20-1	TRBJ1-1	13	CSASRDTNTEAFF
TRBV15	TRBJ1-2	13	CATSRGQGRGYTF
TRBV5-6	TRBJ2-1	16	CASSFWSGGEYNEQFF
TRBV11-3	TRBJ2-1	16	CASSLGGSGPYNEQFF
TRBV5-5	TRBJ1-1	14	CASSAGYRNTEAFF
TRBV12-3/TRBV12-4	TRBJ1-6	13	CAVRGQGNSPLHF
TRBV30	TRBJ1-1	13	CAWSLGGVNEAFF
TRBV2	TRBJ2-7	17	CASSEGAVLLPYYEQYF
TRBV4-2	TRBJ2-7	16	CASSQELAGGLGEQYF
TRBV25-1	TRBJ1-3	12	CASISFGNTIYF
TRBV7-2	TRBJ2-2	15	CASSPQGHDTGELFF
TRBV2	TRBJ1-5	14	CASLPDRAGQPQHF
TRBV4-3	TRBJ1-3	15	CASSQGGLEGNTIYF
TRBV3-1	TRBJ2-1	17	CASSQEVWRFSYNEQFF
TRBV3-1	TRBJ2-3	15	CASSQVGRPGDTQYF
TRBV12-3/TRBV12-4	TRBJ2-1	13	CASSPTGGNEQFF